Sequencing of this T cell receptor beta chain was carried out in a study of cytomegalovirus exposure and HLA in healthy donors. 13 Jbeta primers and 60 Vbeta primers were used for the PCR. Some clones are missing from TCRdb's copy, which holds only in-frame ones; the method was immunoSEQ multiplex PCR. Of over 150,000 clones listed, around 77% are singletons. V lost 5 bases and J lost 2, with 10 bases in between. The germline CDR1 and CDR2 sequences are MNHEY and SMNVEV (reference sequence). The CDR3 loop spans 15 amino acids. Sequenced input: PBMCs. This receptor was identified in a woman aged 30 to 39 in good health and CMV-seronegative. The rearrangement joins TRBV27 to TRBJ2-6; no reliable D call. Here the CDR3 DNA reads TGTGCCAGCAGTCCCCTGGCGGCTGGGGCCAACGTCCTGACTTTC. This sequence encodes CASSPLAAGANVLTF.